This entry lists 32 T cell receptor beta chains sequenced from one sample in a study of cytomegalovirus exposure and HLA in healthy donors. The PCR had 60 Vbeta and 13 Jbeta primers. The protocol was immunoSEQ multiplex PCR, while the TCRdb copy is restricted to in-frame clones and leaves out a portion. This sample carries some 130,000 clones, with roughly 1.6% going to the ten biggest clones. Source material: PBMCs. Source of these receptors: a woman between 35 and 50 years old in good health and CMV-seronegative.

The CDR3 DNA reads as TGTGCCAGCAGCCGGACAGGAGGCACTGAAGCTTTCTTT. Its protein is CASSRTGGTEAFF. V is TRBV7-3 and J is TRBJ1-1; TRBD1 aligns across 7 bases. The CDR3 has 13 residues. Germline V gene sequence: CDR1 SGHTA, CDR2 FQGTGA. Trimming cost V 5 bases and J 4 bases; bases outside gene matches: 4. The full variable domain, rest sourced from reference TRBV7-3 and TRBJ1-1, is GAGVSQTPSNKVTEKGKYVELRCDPISGHTALYWYRQSLGQGPEFLIYFQGTGAADDSGLPNDRFFAVRPEGSVSTLKIQRTERGDSAVYLCASSRTGGTEAFFGQGTRLTVV.

The chain couples TRBV9 to TRBJ2-1; 9 bases are shared with TRBD2. The junction had 5 bases not matched to a gene; V was cut back by 0 bases and J by 4 bases. CDR1 is SGDLS, CDR2 YYNGEE, per germline. The CDR3 has 16 residues. CDR3 amino acids: CASSVAPRGGYNEQFF. The CDR3 region has the DNA TGTGCCAGCAGCGTAGCTCCGCGGGGGGGGTACAATGAGCAGTTCTTC.

The chain has TRBV10-3 and TRBJ2-5; D might be TRBD2 (5 bases). The CDR3 runs 15 residues. In germline, CDR1 is ENHRY, CDR2 SYGVKD. Trimming took 1 base from V and 2 from J, leaving 11 bases between them. CDR3 sequence: CAISELRAAQETQYF. The CDR3 bases are TGTGCCATCAGTGAGTTGCGGGCAGCACAAGAGACCCAGTACTTC.

The chain has TRBV7-3 and TRBJ2-2, with D possibly matching TRBD1 (5 bases). Germline V gives CDR1 SGHTA, CDR2 FQGTGA. This CDR3 has 16 residues. The V end lost 5 bases, the J end lost 2 bases, and 15 bases lay between the germline ends. CDR3: CASSLVPGLNTGELFF. In DNA, the CDR3 is TGTGCCAGCAGCCTCGTCCCAGGGTTAAACACCGGGGAGCTGTTTTTT. Full variable domain (missing parts from reference TRBV7-3 and TRBJ2-2): GAGVSQTPSNKVTEKGKYVELRCDPISGHTALYWYRQSLGQGPEFLIYFQGTGAADDSGLPNDRFFAVRPEGSVSTLKIQRTERGDSAVYLCASSLVPGLNTGELFFGEGSRLTVL.

The rearrangement joins TRBV4-2 to TRBJ1-2, with 9 bases identical to TRBD1. The CDR3 sequence is 16 residues long. CDR1 and CDR2 (germline): LGHNA, YNFKEQ. J lost 4 bases, V lost 0 bases, and 6 bases had no gene match. The DNA for the CDR3 is TGTGCCAGCAGCCAAGATGGGGGACAGGGAATCTATGGCTACACCTTC. Translated, it gives CASSQDGGQGIYGYTF.

The rearrangement links TRBV7-2 to TRBJ1-5, with TRBD1 identical over 7 bases. Trimming took 6 bases from V and 0 from J; bases not matched to a gene: 5. The CDR3 consists of 15 residues. Germline CDR1 and CDR2: SGHTA and FQGNSA. For the CDR3, the DNA is TGTGCCAGCAGACCGGACAGGACTAGCAATCAGCCCCAGCATTTT. It translates to CASRPDRTSNQPQHF.

The chain couples TRBV4-2 to TRBJ2-2; 7 bases are a match to TRBD2. This CDR3 region has 16 residues. Trimming at V came to 1 base and at J to 5 bases, leaving 7 bases not matched to a gene. Germline assignment: CDR1 LGHNA and CDR2 YNFKEQ. The CDR3 DNA reads as TGTGCCAGCAGCCAAGGTACGGGGGGAGCTACCGGGGAGCTGTTTTTT. Protein: CASSQGTGGATGELFF.

The CDR3 region has the DNA TGTGCCAGCAGCATCCGGACAGGCAACACTGAAGCTTTCTTT. It encodes CASSIRTGNTEAFF. This sequence joins TRBV9 and TRBJ1-1; 7 bases are a match to TRBD1. From germline, CDR1 is SGDLS and CDR2 YYNGEE. The V and J ends lost 4 bases and 2 bases, in that order; junction bases with no gene match: 5. CDR3 length equals 14 residues.

This chain connects TRBV28 to TRBJ1-3; weak D call: TRBD1 (6 bases). Trimming stripped 5 bases from V and 4 bases from J, with 24 bases between. Germline V gene sequence: CDR1 MDHEN, CDR2 SYDVKM. This CDR3 spans 18 amino acids. The CDR3 loop reads CASSPHAGGRGRGNTIYF. The CDR3 DNA is TGTGCCAGCAGTCCACATGCCGGGGGGCGAGGAAGGGGAAACACCATATATTTT.

The genes are TRBV6-5 and TRBJ1-2; D remains ambiguous. V was shortened by 7 bases and J by 2 bases, with 8 bases between the two germline ends. Per germline, CDR1 MNHEY and CDR2 SVGAGI. The CDR3 sequence is 12 residues long. CDR3 loop: CASISINYGYTF. The CDR3 DNA follows: TGTGCCAGCATCAGTATAAACTATGGCTACACCTTC.

This chain joins TRBV6-1 and TRBJ1-5; unclear D gene. CDR1 and CDR2 (germline): MNHNS, SASEGT. This CDR3 has 14 amino acids. V lost 6 bases and J lost 1, with 10 bases in between. The CDR3 is CASSFLQSNQPQHF. The CDR3 coding sequence is TGTGCCAGCAGCTTTCTACAGAGCAATCAGCCCCAGCATTTT.

The rearrangement joins TRBV19 to TRBJ1-1; TRBD1 matches at 9 bases. J was trimmed by 1 base and V by 4 bases; bases with no gene match: 4. The CDR3 has 15 residues. In germline, CDR1 is LNHDA, CDR2 SQIVND (reference sequence). DNA of the CDR3: TGTGCCAGTAGTACCGGGACAGGGACGAACACTGAAGCTTTCTTT. Encoded protein: CASSTGTGTNTEAFF.

The CDR3 bases are TGTGCCAGCAGCTTCCCCGGACAGGGGAGAAATGAAAAACTGTTTTTT. It specifies CASSFPGQGRNEKLFF. The rearrangement uses TRBV5-8 and TRBJ1-4, with 9 bases identical to TRBD1. This CDR3 has 16 amino acids. With 2 bases clipped from V and 5 bases from J, the junction kept 7 bases outside the gene matches. The germline V gene has CDR1 SGHTS and CDR2 YDEGEE.

The rearrangement links TRBV7-2 to TRBJ2-3; D is uncertain. The length of the CDR3 is 16 residues. Per the germline V gene, CDR1 is SGHTA and CDR2 is FQGNSA. Trimming shortened V by 6 bases and J by 2 bases, and 18 bases separated the two germline ends. The CDR3 nucleotides are TGTGCCAGCAGATCTCACCTGGCGGAACCCACAGATACGCAGTATTTT. Protein: CASRSHLAEPTDTQYF.

This chain links TRBV12-5 with TRBJ2-7; 7 bases map to TRBD1. The germline gives CDR1 LGHNT, CDR2 FRNRAP. With 1 base clipped from V and 0 bases from J, the junction kept 9 bases outside the gene matches. There are 17 residues in the CDR3. The CDR3 bases are TGTGCTAGTGGTTTGGCTCTGGGGACAGACAACTCCTACGAGCAGTACTTC. Translating it yields CASGLALGTDNSYEQYF.

J is TRBJ2-7 and V is TRBV7-5; the D call of TRBD2 is as the table states it, not checked on the DNA. TRBV7-5 is reported as a pseudogene. The CDR3 is 18 residues long. CDR3 sequence: CARSLAGLAGESSYEQYF. The CDR3 nucleotides read TGTGCCAGAAGCTTAGCCGGACTAGCGGGGGAGAGCTCCTACGAGCAGTACTTC.

The chain couples TRBV9 to TRBJ1-5, with D tentatively TRBD1 (6 bases). V was pared by 0 bases and J by 9 bases, with 10 bases between. The CDR3 length is 13 residues. Germline lookup yields CDR1 SGDLS and CDR2 YYNGEE. In DNA, the CDR3 is TGTGCCAGCAGCGTAGACAGGGATCGGCCCCAGCATTTT. Translation gives CASSVDRDRPQHF.

V and J are TRBV29-1 and TRBJ2-7; D perhaps matches TRBD2 (7 bases). The CDR3 has 13 residues. V was trimmed by 7 bases and J by 4 bases, leaving 17 bases between them. Germline V gives CDR1 SQVTM, CDR2 ANQGSEA. DNA for the CDR3: TGCAGCGGTGGGGGGGGCCAAATATACGAGCAGTACTTC. It yields the protein CSGGGGQIYEQYF.

The rearrangement uses TRBV5-1 and TRBJ2-1; 15 nucleotides line up with TRBD2. The germline V gene encodes CDR1 SGHRS and CDR2 YFSETQ. There are 16 residues in the CDR3. V dropped 4 bases and J dropped 9; count of bases not matched to a gene: 8. In nucleotides, the CDR3 is TGCGCCAGCAGCACGTGGACTAGCGGGGGGGACAGTGAGCAGTTCTTC. Its protein product is CASSTWTSGGDSEQFF.

The chain has TRBV4-1 and TRBJ1-5; weak D call: TRBD1 (5 bases). Germline CDR1 is MGHRA and CDR2 is YSYEKL. The CDR3 sequence is 16 residues long. Trimming stripped 4 bases from V and 0 bases from J, with 13 bases between. CDR3 sequence reads: CASSRVQEYSNQPQHF. CDR3 sequence (DNA): TGCGCCAGCAGCCGCGTACAGGAATATAGCAATCAGCCCCAGCATTTT.

This chain links TRBV7-3 with TRBJ2-1; 7 bases are a match to TRBD2. This CDR3 region has 14 residues. CDR1 is SGHTA, CDR2 FQGTGA, per germline. V gave up 2 bases and J gave up 9 bases; unmatched junction bases: 7. CDR3 sequence (DNA): TGTGCCAGCAGCTTATCCGGGGGGAGGGGTGAGCAGTTCTTC. Its translation: CASSLSGGRGEQFF.

V gene TRBV19 combines with J gene TRBJ1-2; TRBD1 aligns across 7 bases. V shed 3 bases and J 4 bases; nucleotides not matched to a gene: 8. The CDR3 length is 15 residues. Germline lookup yields CDR1 LNHDA and CDR2 SQIVND (reference sequence). In nucleotides, the CDR3 is TGTGCCAGTAGTATCTCCCACAGGGGCACCTATGGCTACACCTTC. Translating it yields CASSISHRGTYGYTF.

The chain has TRBV5-5 and TRBJ2-5, with D possibly matching TRBD2 (5 bases). Trimming stripped 2 bases from V and 1 base from J, with 15 bases between. The germline V gene encodes CDR1 SGHKS and CDR2 YYEKEE (reference sequence). This CDR3 is 16 amino acids long. CDR3 protein: CASSLGRDPGQETQYF. In nucleotides, the CDR3 is TGTGCCAGCAGCTTAGGCCGGGATCCGGGCCAAGAGACCCAGTACTTC.

V usage is TRBV9 and J usage is TRBJ2-1, with 16 bases aligning to TRBD2. Germline loops: CDR1 SGDLS, CDR2 YYNGEE. Trimming cost V 0 bases and J 3 bases; bases outside gene matches: 12. The CDR3 contains 21 residues. The CDR3, as DNA: TGTGCCAGCAGCGTAGGGACTCCGGGACTAGCGGGGGGGCGGGTCTACAATGAGCAGTTCTTC. Amino acids: CASSVGTPGLAGGRVYNEQFF.

The V and J genes are TRBV7-6 and TRBJ1-1, with D possibly TRBD1 on 5 matching bases. V was shortened by 3 bases and J by 6 bases, with 11 bases between the two germline ends. Looked up from germline, CDR1 is SGHVS and CDR2 is FNYEAQ. The CDR3 contains 13 residues. The CDR3 loop reads CASSLSGMSEAFF. In DNA form, the CDR3 reads TGTGCCAGCAGCTTGTCAGGGATGTCTGAAGCTTTCTTT.

This sequence joins TRBV5-4 and TRBJ2-7; unclear D gene. Germline CDR1 SGHNT, CDR2 YYREEE (reference sequence). CDR3 size: 13 residues. The V gene lost 4 bases and the J gene lost 6 bases, with 14 bases spanning the gap. The CDR3, as DNA: TGTGCCAGCAGCCTGGGCGGCGTAGCCGAGCAGTACGTC. It yields the protein CASSLGGVAEQYV.

The chain recombines TRBV29-1 with TRBJ1-3, with D unresolved. This CDR3 is built from 13 residues. Germline V CDR1 and CDR2: SQVTM, ANQGSEA. Trimming took 1 base from V and 1 from J, leaving 5 bases between them. The CDR3, as DNA: TGCAGCGTTGAAGTGGCTTCTGGAAACACCATATATTTT. This codes for CSVEVASGNTIYF.

The chain combines TRBV5-4 with TRBJ2-7; 8 nucleotides align to TRBD1. The CDR3 covers 13 residues. V lost 4 bases and J lost 5; bases outside the gene matches: 5. Germline V lookup: CDR1 SGHNT, CDR2 YYREEE (reference sequence). CDR3 amino acids: CASSVMTGDEQYF. CDR3 sequence (DNA): TGTGCCAGCAGCGTTATGACAGGGGACGAGCAGTACTTC.

V and J are TRBV2 and TRBJ1-6, with D tentatively TRBD1 (6 bases). The CDR3 totals 15 residues. Germline-derived CDR1 and CDR2 are SNHLY and FYNNEI. V lost 4 bases, J lost 8 bases, and 15 bases lay in between. Here the CDR3 reads CASSGTNNRDSPLHF. In DNA form, the CDR3 reads TGTGCCAGCAGTGGGACGAACAACAGGGATTCACCCCTCCACTTT.

This chain connects TRBV5-4 to TRBJ2-5, with 12 bases identical to TRBD2. The junction had 6 bases not matched to a gene; V was cut back by 0 bases and J by 0 bases. CDR1 and CDR2 (germline): SGHNT, YYREEE (reference sequence). The CDR3 consists of 18 residues. CDR3 nucleotide sequence: TGTGCCAGCAGCTTGGCGACTAGCGGGGGACCGTACCAAGAGACCCAGTACTTC. Translated: CASSLATSGGPYQETQYF. The variable domain in full, with the rest retrieved from reference TRBV5-4 and TRBJ2-5, is ETGVTQSPTHLIKTRGQQVTLRCSSQSGHNTVSWYQQALGQGPQFIFQYYREEENGRGNFPPRFSGLQFPNYSSELNVNALELDDSALYLCASSLATSGGPYQETQYFGPGTRLLVL.

The rearrangement joins TRBV5-1 to TRBJ2-5; 7 nucleotides match TRBD1. The CDR3 consists of 15 residues. Germline CDR1 reads SGHRS; CDR2 reads YFSETQ. Trimming removed 4 bases from V and 2 bases from J; junction bases left unmatched: 8. The CDR3 nucleotides read TGCGCCAGCAGCGCCCGGGACAGCATTCAAGAGACCCAGTACTTC. It encodes CASSARDSIQETQYF.

V is TRBV4-1 and J is TRBJ1-2; a weak D match, TRBD1 (6 bases). Looked up from germline, CDR1 is MGHRA and CDR2 is YSYEKL. Trimming took 1 base from V and 5 from J, leaving 11 bases between them. This CDR3 is built from 14 residues. The CDR3 spells CASSQASRGYGYTF. As DNA, the CDR3 is TGCGCCAGCAGCCAAGCTTCAAGGGGGTATGGCTACACCTTC.